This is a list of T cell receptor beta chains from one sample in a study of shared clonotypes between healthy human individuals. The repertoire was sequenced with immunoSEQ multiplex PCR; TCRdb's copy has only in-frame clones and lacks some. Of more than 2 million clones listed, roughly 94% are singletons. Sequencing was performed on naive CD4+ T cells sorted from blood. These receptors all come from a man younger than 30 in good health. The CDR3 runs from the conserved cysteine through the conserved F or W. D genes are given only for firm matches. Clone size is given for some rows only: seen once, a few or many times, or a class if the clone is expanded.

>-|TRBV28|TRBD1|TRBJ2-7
CASRGQGGAYEQYF
TGTGCCAGCAGAGGACAGGGAGGTGCCTACGAGCAGTACTTC
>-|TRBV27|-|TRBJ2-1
CASSPRILGSYNEQFF
TGTGCCAGCAGCCCCCGAATCTTAGGATCCTACAATGAGCAGTTCTTC
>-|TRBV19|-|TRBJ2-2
CASNVLVGNTGELFF
TGTGCCAGTAATGTATTAGTGGGGAACACCGGGGAGCTGTTTTTT
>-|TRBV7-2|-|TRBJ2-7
CASSPPPGVVGSYEQYF
TGTGCCAGCAGCCCACCCCCGGGGGTGGTCGGGTCCTACGAGCAGTACTTC
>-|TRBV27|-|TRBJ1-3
CASSREAPGALGNTIYF
TGTGCCAGCAGCCGCGAGGCGCCGGGGGCGCTAGGAAACACCATATATTTT
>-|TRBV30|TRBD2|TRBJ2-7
CAWSVTHSGRGGVEQYF
TGTGCCTGGAGTGTAACCCACAGTGGGCGGGGGGGCGTAGAGCAGTACTTC
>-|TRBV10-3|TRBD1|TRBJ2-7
CASAPGQGGTEQYF
TGTGCCAGCGCACCGGGACAGGGGGGCACCGAGCAGTACTTC
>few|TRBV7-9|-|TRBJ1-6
CASSFPEGISPLHF
TGTGCCAGCAGTTTCCCTGAGGGGATATCACCCCTCCACTTT
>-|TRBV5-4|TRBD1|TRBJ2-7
CASSSGQGTYEQYF
TGTGCCAGCAGCTCAGGACAGGGGACTTACGAGCAGTACTTC
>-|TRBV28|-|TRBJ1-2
CASGLGVNYGYTF
TGTGCCAGCGGCCTGGGTGTTAACTATGGCTACACCTTC
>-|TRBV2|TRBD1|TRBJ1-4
CASSEVDREGKLFF
TGTGCCAGCAGCGAAGTGGACAGGGAAGGGAAACTGTTTTTT
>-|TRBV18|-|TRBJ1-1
CASSPLWTATEAFF
TGTGCCAGCTCACCGCTATGGACAGCCACTGAAGCTTTCTTT
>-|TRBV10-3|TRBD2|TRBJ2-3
CAISGNGAGEVSDTQYF
TGTGCCATCTCGGGCAACGGGGCGGGAGAGGTGTCAGATACGCAGTATTTT
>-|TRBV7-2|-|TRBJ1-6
CASSLVEQNSPLHF
TGTGCCAGCAGCTTGGTAGAGCAGAATTCACCCCTCCACTTT
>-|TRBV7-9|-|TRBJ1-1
CASRSTEGGTEAFF
TGTGCCAGCAGATCAACGGAGGGGGGCACTGAAGCTTTCTTT
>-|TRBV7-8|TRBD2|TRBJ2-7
CASSLAVAGGAYEQYF
TGTGCCAGCAGCTTAGCTGTAGCGGGAGGGGCCTACGAGCAGTACTTC
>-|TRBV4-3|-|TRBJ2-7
CASSQIGQPYEQYF
TGCGCCAGCAGCCAAATTGGACAGCCCTACGAGCAGTACTTC
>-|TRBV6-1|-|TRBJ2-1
CASSRDIARDEQFF
TGTGCCAGCAGTAGGGACATAGCCAGGGATGAGCAGTTCTTC
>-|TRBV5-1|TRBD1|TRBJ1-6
CASSSTGDNSPLHF
TGCGCCAGCAGCTCGACAGGGGATAATTCACCCCTCCACTTT
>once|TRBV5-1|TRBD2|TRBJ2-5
CASSLDGSGRLQETQYF
TGCGCCAGCAGCTTGGATGGTAGCGGGAGGCTTCAAGAGACCCAGTACTTC
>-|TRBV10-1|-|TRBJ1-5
CASRGQASSEGPQHF
TGCGCCAGCCGGGGGCAGGCATCTAGCGAGGGTCCCCAGCATTTT
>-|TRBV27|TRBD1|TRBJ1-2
CASSSLGTGEYGYTF
TGTGCCAGCAGTTCTTTAGGGACAGGGGAATATGGCTACACCTTC
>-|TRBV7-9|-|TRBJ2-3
CASSLEPGTQYF
TGTGCCAGCAGCTTAGAACCTGGTACGCAGTATTTT
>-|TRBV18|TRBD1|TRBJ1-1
CASSPGQVQILNTEAFF
TGTGCCAGCTCACCTGGACAGGTCCAGATATTGAACACTGAAGCTTTCTTT
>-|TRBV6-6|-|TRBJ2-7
CASSYSEVTYEQYF
TGTGCCAGCAGTTACTCGGAGGTTACCTACGAGCAGTACTTC
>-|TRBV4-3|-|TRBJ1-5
CASSQDLGRVPQPQHF
TGCGCCAGCAGCCAAGATCTCGGCAGGGTTCCTCAGCCCCAGCATTTT
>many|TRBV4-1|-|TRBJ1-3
CASSQAQRGLSGNTIYF
TGCGCCAGCAGCCAAGCTCAACGGGGACTCTCTGGAAACACCATATATTTT
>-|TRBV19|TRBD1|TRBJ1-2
CASSTGQGAIYGYTF
TGTGCCAGTAGTACGGGACAGGGGGCGATCTATGGCTACACCTTC
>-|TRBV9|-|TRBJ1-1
CASSVGLIIGMNTEAFF
TGTGCCAGCAGCGTAGGTTTAATTATAGGGATGAACACTGAAGCTTTCTTT
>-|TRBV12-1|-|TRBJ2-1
CASSFVGKPSGRFEQFF
TGTGCCAGCAGCTTTGTCGGGAAGCCTAGCGGGAGGTTTGAGCAGTTCTTC
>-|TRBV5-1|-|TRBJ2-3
CASSGGSTDTQYF
TGCGCCAGCAGCGGGGGCAGCACAGATACGCAGTATTTT
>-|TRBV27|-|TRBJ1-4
CASSFHGGSSTNEKLFF
TGTGCCAGCAGTTTTCACGGCGGGAGTTCAACTAATGAAAAACTGTTTTTT
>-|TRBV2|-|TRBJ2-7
CASTRRGTVQYF
TGTGCCAGCACCCGGAGGGGTACTGTGCAGTACTTC
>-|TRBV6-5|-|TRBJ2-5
CASSISLGTSEYF
TGTGCCAGCAGCATAAGCCTCGGGACCAGTGAGTACTTC
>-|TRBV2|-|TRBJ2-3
CASSEGMRGGTDTQYF
TGTGCCAGCAGTGAAGGTATGCGGGGAGGCACAGATACGCAGTATTTT
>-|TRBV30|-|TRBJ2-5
CAWSALQETQYF
TGTGCCTGGAGTGCCCTCCAAGAGACCCAGTACTTC
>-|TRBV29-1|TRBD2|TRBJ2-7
CSTTSGRAGEQYF
TGCAGCACGACCTCGGGGAGGGCAGGAGAGCAGTACTTC
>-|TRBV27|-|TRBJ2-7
CASSLRERSYEQYF
TGTGCCAGCAGTTTACGGGAGCGGTCCTACGAGCAGTACTTC
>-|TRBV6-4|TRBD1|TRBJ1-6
CASCLTGGIDNSPLHF
TGTGCCAGCTGCCTAACAGGGGGCATCGATAATTCACCCCTCCACTTT
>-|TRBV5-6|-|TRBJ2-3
CASRDPGLSTDTQYF
TGTGCCAGCAGAGACCCGGGCCTTAGCACAGATACGCAGTATTTT
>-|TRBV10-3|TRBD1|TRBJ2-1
CAISGTGGETSAYNEQFF
TGTGCCATCAGTGGAACAGGGGGCGAAACTAGCGCATACAATGAGCAGTTCTTC
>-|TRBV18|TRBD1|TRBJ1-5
CASSPGTDQPQHF
TGTGCCAGCTCACCAGGGACAGATCAGCCCCAGCATTTT
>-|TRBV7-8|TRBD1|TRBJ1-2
CASSPRQGTAYGYTF
TGTGCCAGCAGCCCACGACAGGGTACAGCCTATGGCTACACCTTC
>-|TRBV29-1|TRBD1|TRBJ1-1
CSVEDRKGATEAFF
TGCAGCGTTGAAGATCGTAAGGGGGCCACTGAAGCTTTCTTT
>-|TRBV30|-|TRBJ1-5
CAWSTSDSQPQHF
TGTGCCTGGAGCACCTCCGACAGTCAGCCCCAGCATTTT
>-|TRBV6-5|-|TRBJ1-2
CASGTVNYGYTF
TGTGCCAGCGGGACGGTTAACTATGGCTACACCTTC
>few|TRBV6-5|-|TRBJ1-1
CASSYGTEAFF
TGTGCCAGCAGTTACGGAACTGAAGCTTTCTTT
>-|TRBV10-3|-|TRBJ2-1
CAISVQGSYNEQFF
TGTGCCATCAGTGTACAGGGTTCTTACAATGAGCAGTTCTTC
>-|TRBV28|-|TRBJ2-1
CASSSGTYEQFF
TGTGCCAGCAGTTCCGGGACTTATGAGCAGTTCTTC
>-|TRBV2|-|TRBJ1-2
CASNEGTGNYGYTF
TGTGCCAGCAACGAGGGAACAGGGAACTATGGCTACACCTTC
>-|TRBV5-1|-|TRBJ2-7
CASRIWGAIGEQYF
TGCGCCAGCCGAATTTGGGGGGCAATCGGGGAGCAGTACTTC
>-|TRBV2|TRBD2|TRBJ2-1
CASSRQRGLNEQFF
TGTGCCAGCAGTAGGCAGCGGGGGCTGAATGAGCAGTTCTTC
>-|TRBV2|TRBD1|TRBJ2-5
CASRGQSETQYF
TGTGCCAGCCGGGGACAGTCAGAGACCCAGTACTTC
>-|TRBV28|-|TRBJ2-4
CASSYPDREEAKNIQYF
TGTGCCAGCAGTTACCCCGACAGGGAGGAAGCCAAAAACATTCAGTACTTC
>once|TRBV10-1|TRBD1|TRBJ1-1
CASSEGTGEPNTEAFF
TGCGCCAGCAGTGAGGGGACAGGGGAACCGAACACTGAAGCTTTCTTT
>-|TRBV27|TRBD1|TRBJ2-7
CASRPPGQGFPYEQYF
TGTGCCAGCAGGCCCCCGGGACAGGGGTTCCCCTACGAGCAGTACTTC
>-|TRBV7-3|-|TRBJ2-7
CASSPTGFGGEQYF
TGTGCCAGCAGCCCGACAGGGTTCGGGGGCGAGCAGTACTTC
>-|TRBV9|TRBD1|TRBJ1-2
CASSVERQGFGYTF
TGTGCCAGCAGCGTCGAGAGACAGGGCTTTGGCTACACCTTC
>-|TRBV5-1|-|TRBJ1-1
CASSTGGANTEAFF
TGCGCCAGCAGTACCGGTGGAGCGAACACTGAAGCTTTCTTT